The 20 T cell receptor beta chains reported below all come from one sample, sequenced in a study of control samples from healthy donors and cancer patients. The protocol was immunoSEQ multiplex PCR, while the TCRdb copy is restricted to in-frame clones and leaves out a portion. The data show some 210,000 clones, around 90% seen once. Material for sequencing was blood. These receptor sequences come from a man in his thirties or forties in good health.

A word on this clone: This sample includes further DNA sequences coding for the same CDR3. CDR3 in amino acids: CASSLGSNEKLFF. The CDR3 coding sequence is TGCGCCAGCAGCTTGGGGAGTAATGAAAAACTGTTTTTT. The rearrangement uses TRBV5-1 and TRBJ1-4; no reliable D call. Looked up from germline, CDR1 is SGHRS and CDR2 is YFSETQ. Between the trimmed V and J ends, which lost 0 bases and 4 bases, there was a span of 4 bases. The CDR3 is 13 amino acids.

This clone was recorded once. This sequence joins TRBV27 and TRBJ2-7; no clear D. The CDR3 has 14 residues. Germline V lookup: CDR1 MNHEY, CDR2 SMNVEV (reference sequence). Trimming cost V 5 bases and J 3 bases, with 14 bases left between them. The CDR3 DNA reads as TGTGCCAGCAGTCTAACCTTCGTGGGCTACGAGCAGTACTTC. It is translated as CASSLTFVGYEQYF.

This chain connects TRBV15 to TRBJ2-7; TRBD1 or TRBD2 may be the D gene (5 bases each). Trimming left V 0 bases short and J 5 bases short, with 14 bases between. CDR3 size: 15 residues. In germline, CDR1 is LNHNV, CDR2 YYDKDF (reference sequence). The CDR3 coding sequence is TGTGCCACCAGCAGAGATCGGGACCGAAAAAACGAGCAGTACTTC. Translation gives CATSRDRDRKNEQYF.

This clone was seen ten or more times. The identical CDR3 is also encoded by other nucleotide sequences in the sample. V and J are TRBV24-1 and TRBJ1-2; D call uncertain. In germline, CDR1 is KGHDR, CDR2 SFDVKD. Deletions cut 0 bases from V and 8 bases from J, with 3 bases between. This CDR3 comprises 11 residues. CDR3 bases: TGTGCCACCAGTGATTTGGGCGGCTACACCTTC. Its protein is CATSDLGGYTF.

J is TRBJ2-7 and V is TRBV12-5, with 7 positions matching TRBD1. Germline V gene sequence: CDR1 LGHNT, CDR2 FRNRAP. The CDR3 is 15 amino acids. J was trimmed by 3 bases and V by 2 bases; bases with no gene match: 7. The CDR3 DNA is TGTGCTAGTGGTTTGACCCTCGACAGGGACTACGAGCAGTACTTC. This codes for CASGLTLDRDYEQYF.

The chain recombines TRBV7-3 with TRBJ1-1; a weak D match, TRBD1 (6 bases). Trimming stripped 3 bases from V and 1 base from J, with 9 bases between. Looked up from germline, CDR1 is SGHTA and CDR2 is FQGTGA. The CDR3 spans 14 residues. In nucleotides, the CDR3 is TGTGCCAGCAGCTTTTCACAGGGGAACACTGAAGCTTTCTTT. Protein product: CASSFSQGNTEAFF.

This clone was seen only once. The rearrangement uses TRBV12-3 or TRBV12-4 and TRBJ1-5, with D uncertain. Trimming left V 4 bases short and J 4 bases short, with 8 bases between. The length of the CDR3 is 13 residues. CDR3 region: CASSSKVNQPQHF. The CDR3 nucleotides read TGTGCCAGCAGTTCTAAGGTGAATCAGCCCCAGCATTTT.

This chain connects TRBV11-3 to TRBJ2-1; D uncertain. V lost 4 bases to trimming and J lost 0 bases, with 4 bases between them. Germline V CDR1 and CDR2: SGHNT, YENEEA. The CDR3 loop spans 13 amino acids. The CDR3 loop is CASSSHSYNEQFF. The CDR3 coding sequence is TGTGCCAGCAGCTCCCACTCCTACAATGAGCAGTTCTTC.

The V call is TRBV28, the J call TRBJ1-2, with no clear D. The CDR3 is 11 residues long. Germline loops: CDR1 MDHEN, CDR2 SYDVKM. V dropped 4 bases and J dropped 3 bases, with 3 bases sitting between them. In nucleotides, the CDR3 is TGTGCCAGCAGTTCGGACTATGGCTACACCTTC. Protein product: CASSSDYGYTF.

This sequence joins TRBV15 and TRBJ1-2; D perhaps matches TRBD1 (5 bases). The germline V gene has CDR1 LNHNV and CDR2 YYDKDF (reference sequence). V was clipped by 1 base and J by 2 bases, with 11 bases between them. This CDR3 is 15 amino acids long. DNA for the CDR3: TGTGCCACCAGCAGAGCGACCGGGGCAAACTATGGCTACACCTTC. The encoded protein is CATSRATGANYGYTF. Full variable domain (remainder filled in from reference TRBV15 and TRBJ1-2): DAMVIQNPRYQVTQFGKPVTLSCSQTLNHNVMYWYQQKSSQAPKLLFHYYDKDFNNEADTPDNFQSRRPNTSFCFLDIRSPGLGDTAMYLCATSRATGANYGYTFGSGTRLTVV.

The DNA of the CDR3 is TGTGCCAGCAGTTACTCTCCTGCGGGCACTGAAGCTTTCTTT. It encodes CASSYSPAGTEAFF. This chain connects TRBV6-5 to TRBJ1-1; D unclear. This CDR3 is 14 amino acids long. Trimming left V 0 bases short and J 4 bases short, with 9 bases between. Germline V CDR1 and CDR2: MNHEY, SVGAGI.

J is TRBJ1-5 and V is TRBV2, with D hard to call. Germline assignment: CDR1 SNHLY and CDR2 FYNNEI. The CDR3 extends over 13 amino acids. The ends were cut back, 7 bases at V and 3 bases at J, with 10 bases in the middle. CDR3 nucleotides: TGTGCCAGCATGGCCGGCTTCAATCAGCCCCAGCATTTT. This gives the protein CASMAGFNQPQHF.

The V call is TRBV6-1, the J call TRBJ1-5, with no clear D. The CDR3 has 17 residues. Trimming removed 3 bases from V and 0 bases from J, with 15 bases in between. Germline lookup yields CDR1 MNHNS and CDR2 SASEGT. CDR3 protein: CASSDTSRQNSNQPQHF. For the CDR3, the DNA is TGTGCCAGCAGTGATACGAGTCGGCAGAATAGCAATCAGCCCCAGCATTTT.

J is TRBJ1-3 and V is TRBV2; D not resolved. Germline V lookup: CDR1 SNHLY, CDR2 FYNNEI. The CDR3 covers 14 residues. V shed 5 bases and J shed 0 bases, with 8 bases lying between them. Written as DNA, the CDR3 is TGTGCCAGCAGTACGGAACCCTCTGGAAACACCATATATTTT. Encoded protein: CASSTEPSGNTIYF.

DNA for the CDR3: TGTGCCAGCAGCTTGGGGACAGGGATTAATCAGCCCCAGCATTTT. It encodes CASSLGTGINQPQHF. This chain joins TRBV7-2 and TRBJ1-5, with 9 bases that match TRBD1. Germline-derived CDR1 and CDR2 are SGHTA and FQGNSA. Losses at the gene ends were 3 bases for V and 4 bases for J; bases not matched to a gene: 4. This CDR3 spans 15 amino acids.

The V gene is TRBV12-5, the J gene TRBJ1-4; no reliable D call. The V end was cut by 7 bases, the J end by 8 bases, with 17 bases between. Germline assignment: CDR1 LGHNT and CDR2 FRNRAP. This CDR3 spans 14 amino acids. The DNA of the CDR3 is TGTGCTAGTGCCTCGGGCAGCGTGGGGGAAAAACTGTTTTTT. It codes for CASASGSVGEKLFF.

This chain links TRBV19 with TRBJ1-2, with D tentatively TRBD1 (6 bases). Germline CDR1 is LNHDA and CDR2 is SQIVND (reference sequence). The V end was cut by 3 bases, the J end by 4 bases, with 12 bases between. CDR3 length: 14 residues. CDR3 region: CASSIQGHSYGYTF. For the CDR3, the DNA is TGTGCCAGTAGTATCCAGGGGCACAGCTATGGCTACACCTTC.

This sequence joins TRBV28 and TRBJ1-1; D perhaps matches TRBD1 (5 bases). The CDR3 is made up of 14 amino acids. The germline gives CDR1 MDHEN, CDR2 SYDVKM. Trimming took 6 bases from V and 4 from J, leaving 15 bases between them. The CDR3 loop reads CASRAGTVSTEAFF. In DNA form, the CDR3 reads TGTGCCAGCAGAGCAGGGACGGTGAGCACTGAAGCTTTCTTT.

This chain uses TRBV13 with TRBJ2-7, with 9 bases fitting TRBD2. The CDR3 runs to 13 residues. V lost 7 bases to trimming and J lost 5 bases; unmatched junction nucleotides: 6. Germline V CDR1 and CDR2: PRHDT, FYEKMQ (reference sequence). The CDR3 sequence is CASTRGGAHEQYF. For the CDR3, the DNA is TGTGCCAGCACCCGCGGGGGGGCTCACGAGCAGTACTTC.

J is TRBJ1-6 and V is TRBV2; 9 nucleotides align to TRBD1. V dropped 3 bases and J dropped 10; count of bases not matched to a gene: 4. Germline values: CDR1 SNHLY, CDR2 FYNNEI. This CDR3 comprises 14 residues. The CDR3, as DNA: TGTGCCAGCAGTGAGTTTGGACAGGGGTCACCCCTCCACTTT. Amino acid sequence: CASSEFGQGSPLHF.